This T cell receptor beta chain was observed in a study of T cells in Graves' hyperthyroidism and ophthalmopathy. Researchers amplified the TCR beta CDR3 regions from RNA transcripts. The TCR CDR3 first-round RT-PCR relied on the HTBI primer set. TCRdb re-derived calls from the multiplex PCR reads in MiXCR, one entry per CDR3 protein. This sample carries hundreds of thousands of distinct CDR3 sequences, about 15% of them seen once, and the ten largest clones take around 12%. This clonotype was observed a handful of times. This clonotype was sampled from a woman aged 45-60 years with Graves' ophthalmopathy. Sequenced: blood.

In nucleotides, the CDR3 is TGTGCCAGCTCCCAGGGATTTTCCTACGAGCAGTACTTC. It translates to CASSQGFSYEQYF. The genes are TRBV18 and TRBJ2-7, with D tentatively TRBD1 (5 bases). Trimming removed 6 bases at V and 1 base at J, with 10 bases between. Germline V gene data show CDR1 as KGHSH and CDR2 as LQKENI. The CDR3 loop spans 13 amino acids.